The 3 T cell receptor beta chains reported below all come from one sample, sequenced in a study of shared clonotypes between healthy human individuals. Here immunoSEQ multiplex PCR was the method, and the copy in TCRdb shows in-frame clones only, minus some. This sample has 400,000 to 600,000 clones, with roughly 77% found just once. The specimen was PBMCs. All receptors derive from a woman between 40 and 55 years old in good health. Some clones in this sample may be carry-over from other donors' samples.

V is TRBV7-9 and J is TRBJ1-1; TRBD1 is a possible D gene (6 bases). CDR3 length: 14 amino acids. The germline V and J ends were trimmed by 6 bases and 8 bases, with 19 bases remaining between them. Germline CDR1 reads SEHNR; CDR2 reads FQNEAQ (reference sequence). This CDR3 reads CASSKETGSREAFF. The CDR3 nucleotides are TGTGCCAGCAGTAAAGAAACAGGGAGTAGGGAAGCTTTCTTT. Looking up the rest from reference TRBV7-9 and TRBJ1-1 gives the full variable domain: DTGVSQNPRHKITKRGQNVTFRCDPISEHNRLYWYRQTLGQGPEFLTYFQNEAQLEKSRLLSDRFSAERPKGSFSTLEIQRTEQGDSAMYLCASSKETGSREAFFGQGTRLTVV.

This chain joins TRBV29-1 and TRBJ2-1; TRBD2 agrees at 7 bases. Germline loops: CDR1 SQVTM, CDR2 ANQGSEA. The V and J ends lost 2 bases and 4 bases, in that order; junction bases with no gene match: 8. The CDR3 is 15 residues long. The chain's CDR3 is CSVEKGREAYNEQFF. In DNA form, the CDR3 reads TGCAGCGTTGAAAAAGGACGGGAGGCGTACAATGAGCAGTTCTTC.

The rearrangement links TRBV7-2 to TRBJ1-2, with a possible D match to TRBD1 (5 bases). The CDR3 is made up of 14 amino acids. CDR1 is SGHTA, CDR2 FQGNSA, per germline. V was clipped by 2 bases and J by 6 bases, with 13 bases between them. The CDR3 region has the DNA TGTGCCAGCAGCTTATTTTATGGGACTAATGGCTACACCTTC. Translating gives CASSLFYGTNGYTF.